This is a list of T cell receptor beta chains from one sample in a study of shared clonotypes between healthy human individuals. Generated by immunoSEQ multiplex PCR, the TCRdb table keeps only in-frame clones and is missing some. The sample records about half a million clones, around 73% being singletons. Source material: PBMCs. The receptors derive from a middle-aged woman in good health. Some clones in this sample may be carry-over from other donors' samples. Each CDR3 is given with its conserved first and last residue. Fields, in order: clone size, J gene, D gene, V gene, CDR3 DNA, CDR3 protein. A D gene is named only where the DNA matches it firmly. Not every row has a clone size; where given, it reads once, few, many or a size class.

clone_size: few; j_call: TRBJ2-3; d_call: .; v_call: TRBV5-1; cdr3_nt: TGCGCCAGCAGCGCCGGGACCGCAAGCACAGATACGCAGTATTTT; cdr3_aa: CASSAGTASTDTQYF
clone_size: few; j_call: TRBJ2-1; d_call: TRBD1; v_call: TRBV2; cdr3_nt: TGTGCCAGCAGGACACGGACAGGGAGAAATGAGCAGTTCTTC; cdr3_aa: CASRTRTGRNEQFF
clone_size: .; j_call: TRBJ1-5; d_call: .; v_call: TRBV28; cdr3_nt: TGTGCCAGCAGTTTTTCCCGGACAGAGAGTCAGCCCCAGCATTTT; cdr3_aa: CASSFSRTESQPQHF
clone_size: .; j_call: TRBJ2-7; d_call: .; v_call: TRBV11-1; cdr3_nt: TGTGCCAGCAGCTCACGGACAGTAGACTCCTACGAGCAGTACTTC; cdr3_aa: CASSSRTVDSYEQYF
clone_size: once; j_call: TRBJ2-7; d_call: .; v_call: TRBV28; cdr3_nt: TGTGCCAGCAGACAAACAACGGGGGAGCAGTACTTC; cdr3_aa: CASRQTTGEQYF
clone_size: few; j_call: TRBJ2-3; d_call: .; v_call: TRBV28; cdr3_nt: TGTGCCAGCAGTTTATTTGACGGGCTTAGCACAGATACGCAGTATTTT; cdr3_aa: CASSLFDGLSTDTQYF
clone_size: .; j_call: TRBJ1-2; d_call: .; v_call: TRBV18; cdr3_nt: TGTGCCAGCTCACCCCACAGGGATCCGGACTATGGCTACACCTTC; cdr3_aa: CASSPHRDPDYGYTF
clone_size: .; j_call: TRBJ2-7; d_call: .; v_call: TRBV6-1; cdr3_nt: TGTGCCAGCAGTTTGCACCCAGGCTACGAGCAGTACTTC; cdr3_aa: CASSLHPGYEQYF
clone_size: .; j_call: TRBJ1-6; d_call: .; v_call: TRBV27; cdr3_nt: TGTGCCAGCAGCCAAAGTTCGGGGGAGGGTTCACCCCTCCACTTT; cdr3_aa: CASSQSSGEGSPLHF
clone_size: once; j_call: TRBJ2-3; d_call: TRBD2; v_call: TRBV7-3; cdr3_nt: TGTGCCAGCAGCTCCCAACCTAGCGGGAGTGGGGATACGCAGTATTTT; cdr3_aa: CASSSQPSGSGDTQYF
clone_size: .; j_call: TRBJ1-1; d_call: TRBD1; v_call: TRBV6-5; cdr3_nt: TGTGCCAGCAGCGGGACAGTGGGGAACACTGAAGCTTTCTTT; cdr3_aa: CASSGTVGNTEAFF
clone_size: .; j_call: TRBJ1-5; d_call: TRBD1; v_call: TRBV6-4; cdr3_nt: TGTGCCACCCCGGGAGACGTCGACAGGGCATCGGGCAATCAGCCCCAGCATTTT; cdr3_aa: CATPGDVDRASGNQPQHF
clone_size: .; j_call: TRBJ1-1; d_call: TRBD1; v_call: TRBV7-3; cdr3_nt: TGTGCCAGCAGCTCCTTCTACCGGACAGGGGACACTGAAGCTTTCTTT; cdr3_aa: CASSSFYRTGDTEAFF
clone_size: .; j_call: TRBJ2-5; d_call: .; v_call: TRBV7-2; cdr3_nt: TGTGCCAGCAGCCCGCGGCCTCGGGGAGAGACCCAGTACTTC; cdr3_aa: CASSPRPRGETQYF
clone_size: .; j_call: TRBJ2-5; d_call: TRBD1; v_call: TRBV13; cdr3_nt: TGTGCCAGCAGCACGACAGGGACGTACTTAAAGACCCAGTACTTC; cdr3_aa: CASSTTGTYLKTQYF
clone_size: .; j_call: TRBJ2-7; d_call: TRBD1; v_call: TRBV29-1; cdr3_nt: TGCAGCGTCGCCGGGACAGTCACCTACGAGCAGTACTTC; cdr3_aa: CSVAGTVTYEQYF
clone_size: .; j_call: TRBJ2-5; d_call: .; v_call: TRBV27; cdr3_nt: TGTGCCAGCAGTTCCACGGGACTTGTCCAAGAGACCCAGTACTTC; cdr3_aa: CASSSTGLVQETQYF
clone_size: .; j_call: TRBJ2-1; d_call: TRBD2; v_call: TRBV7-9; cdr3_nt: TGTGCCAGCAGCTTTGGGGAGGGAGGCGACAATGAGCAGTTCTTC; cdr3_aa: CASSFGEGGDNEQFF
clone_size: many; j_call: TRBJ2-4; d_call: TRBD1; v_call: TRBV28; cdr3_nt: TGTGCCAGCAGTTCCGGGACAGGGAAGTCCCCTGTCAAAAACATTCAGTACTTC; cdr3_aa: CASSSGTGKSPVKNIQYF
clone_size: .; j_call: TRBJ2-7; d_call: TRBD1; v_call: TRBV5-4; cdr3_nt: TGTGCCAGCAGCCCCACAACAGGGGCCTACGAGCAGTACTTC; cdr3_aa: CASSPTTGAYEQYF
clone_size: .; j_call: TRBJ1-5; d_call: .; v_call: TRBV28; cdr3_nt: TGTGCCAGCGCTTCCGCAGAGGAGGGCAATCAGCCCCAGCATTTT; cdr3_aa: CASASAEEGNQPQHF
clone_size: .; j_call: TRBJ2-1; d_call: TRBD2; v_call: TRBV5-4; cdr3_nt: TGTGCCAGCAGCTTGAGGCTAGCGGACTACAATGAGCAGTTCTTC; cdr3_aa: CASSLRLADYNEQFF
clone_size: .; j_call: TRBJ1-5; d_call: .; v_call: TRBV19; cdr3_nt: TGTGCCAGTAGTATTTGGCAGGGAATAGGCAGCAATCAGCCCCAGCATTTT; cdr3_aa: CASSIWQGIGSNQPQHF
clone_size: .; j_call: TRBJ2-1; d_call: .; v_call: TRBV5-4; cdr3_nt: TGTGCCAGCAGCTTATACGGGCGACATGAGGCGTTCTTC; cdr3_aa: CASSLYGRHEAFF
clone_size: once; j_call: TRBJ1-5; d_call: TRBD1; v_call: TRBV6-6; cdr3_nt: TGTGCCAGCAGTCAGTACGGGACAGGGCTGCATCAGCCCCAGCATTTT; cdr3_aa: CASSQYGTGLHQPQHF
clone_size: .; j_call: TRBJ1-2; d_call: .; v_call: TRBV14; cdr3_nt: TGTGCCAGCAGCCAAGATTGGGGCAGGGGAAACTATGGCTACACCTTC; cdr3_aa: CASSQDWGRGNYGYTF
clone_size: .; j_call: TRBJ2-7; d_call: TRBD2; v_call: TRBV27; cdr3_nt: TGTGCCAGCAGTTTATCCGCCGGGACTAGCTCCTACGAGCAGTACTTC; cdr3_aa: CASSLSAGTSSYEQYF
clone_size: .; j_call: TRBJ2-1; d_call: TRBD1; v_call: TRBV5-1; cdr3_nt: TGCGCCAGCAGCAGGCGACAGGGGGCGAATGAGCAGTTCTTC; cdr3_aa: CASSRRQGANEQFF
clone_size: .; j_call: TRBJ2-7; d_call: TRBD1; v_call: TRBV15; cdr3_nt: TGTGCCACCAGCGGCGACAGGGGTCGCGAGCAGTACTTC; cdr3_aa: CATSGDRGREQYF
clone_size: .; j_call: TRBJ2-2; d_call: .; v_call: TRBV9; cdr3_nt: TGTGCCAGCAGCGTAGTTTCCAGGACGAACACCGGGGAGCTGTTTTTT; cdr3_aa: CASSVVSRTNTGELFF
clone_size: .; j_call: TRBJ1-5; d_call: TRBD1; v_call: TRBV28; cdr3_nt: TGTGCCAGCAGTTTAACAGGGGTAGCCAGCAATCAGCCCCAGCATTTT; cdr3_aa: CASSLTGVASNQPQHF
clone_size: .; j_call: TRBJ2-7; d_call: .; v_call: TRBV5-4; cdr3_nt: TGTGCCAGCAGCTTGGGCGGGAACGTCTACGAGCAGTACTTC; cdr3_aa: CASSLGGNVYEQYF
clone_size: .; j_call: TRBJ2-7; d_call: TRBD2; v_call: TRBV19; cdr3_nt: TGTGCCACCGACGGCCCGGGACTAGCGGGTTACGAGCAGTACTTC; cdr3_aa: CATDGPGLAGYEQYF
clone_size: once; j_call: TRBJ2-7; d_call: TRBD1; v_call: TRBV10-3; cdr3_nt: TGTGCCATCACCGGGACAGGGAGCTCCTACGAGCAGTACTTC; cdr3_aa: CAITGTGSSYEQYF
clone_size: .; j_call: TRBJ2-3; d_call: TRBD2; v_call: TRBV19; cdr3_nt: TGTGCCAGTAGTATAGGAGGTTCCGCGGGAGGCGGAGATACGCAGTATTTT; cdr3_aa: CASSIGGSAGGGDTQYF
clone_size: .; j_call: TRBJ2-7; d_call: .; v_call: TRBV28; cdr3_nt: TGTGCCAGCAGTTCCCCCGGGACCGGAGCACTATACGAGCAGTACTTC; cdr3_aa: CASSSPGTGALYEQYF
clone_size: .; j_call: TRBJ1-2; d_call: .; v_call: TRBV4-1; cdr3_nt: TGCGCCAGCAGCCAAGGGCAGATCTATGGCTACACCTTC; cdr3_aa: CASSQGQIYGYTF
clone_size: .; j_call: TRBJ1-6; d_call: .; v_call: TRBV7-8; cdr3_nt: TGTGCCAGCACGGAGGATCCTAATTCACCCCTCCACTTT; cdr3_aa: CASTEDPNSPLHF
clone_size: .; j_call: TRBJ2-7; d_call: .; v_call: TRBV11-2; cdr3_nt: TGTGCCAGCAGTCTCAACAGGGGGGGAACCTACGAGCAGTACTTC; cdr3_aa: CASSLNRGGTYEQYF
clone_size: .; j_call: TRBJ2-7; d_call: TRBD2; v_call: TRBV19; cdr3_nt: TGTGCCAGTAGTTGGACTAGCGGTTACGAGCAGTACTTC; cdr3_aa: CASSWTSGYEQYF
clone_size: .; j_call: TRBJ2-1; d_call: TRBD2; v_call: TRBV2; cdr3_nt: TGTGCCAGCATCCGCGGGACTAGCGGGAGAGAGGAGCAGTTCTTC; cdr3_aa: CASIRGTSGREEQFF
clone_size: many; j_call: TRBJ2-1; d_call: TRBD2; v_call: TRBV9; cdr3_nt: TGTGCCAGCAGCGCTGCGGGGGGGCCTGGTGGTGAGCAGTTCTTC; cdr3_aa: CASSAAGGPGGEQFF
clone_size: .; j_call: TRBJ2-7; d_call: TRBD1; v_call: TRBV30; cdr3_nt: TGTGCCTGGAGCGGGACAGCCTACGAGCAGTACTTC; cdr3_aa: CAWSGTAYEQYF
clone_size: .; j_call: TRBJ1-1; d_call: .; v_call: TRBV5-5; cdr3_nt: TGTGCCAGCAGCTTGGCCAGGATGGGCACTGAAGCTTTCTTT; cdr3_aa: CASSLARMGTEAFF
clone_size: .; j_call: TRBJ2-7; d_call: TRBD2; v_call: TRBV11-2; cdr3_nt: TGTGCCAGCAGCCGAGGAACTAGCGGGAGAGTCGACGAGCAGTACTTC; cdr3_aa: CASSRGTSGRVDEQYF
clone_size: .; j_call: TRBJ2-1; d_call: .; v_call: TRBV27; cdr3_nt: TGTGCCAGCAGTTATGACAGGAGGAATGAGCAGTTCTTC; cdr3_aa: CASSYDRRNEQFF
clone_size: few; j_call: TRBJ1-4; d_call: .; v_call: TRBV28; cdr3_nt: TGTGCCAGCAGTTTAAATGCTAATGAAAAACTGTTTTTT; cdr3_aa: CASSLNANEKLFF
clone_size: .; j_call: TRBJ2-7; d_call: TRBD1; v_call: TRBV19; cdr3_nt: TGTGCCAGTAGTATACGGGGGACAGGCTACGAGCAGTACTTC; cdr3_aa: CASSIRGTGYEQYF
clone_size: few; j_call: TRBJ1-4; d_call: TRBD1; v_call: TRBV6-5; cdr3_nt: TGTGCCAGCAGTCAACAGGGGGTCGGGGAAAAACTGTTTTTT; cdr3_aa: CASSQQGVGEKLFF